This T cell receptor beta chain came from a study of T cell repertoires in cytomegalovirus infection. Background on the study: Recently described HLA-C-restricted plus well-studied HLA-B-restricted CMV epitopes were used. An indication of both CMV infection and matching HLA type came from public TCR beta signatures. Study findings and constraints: The study identified carriers of CMV plus the relevant HLA from cumulative public TCR beta family frequency. Dominating the ex vivo response were TCR beta clonotypes that were CMV-specific and HLA-C-restricted.

This CDR3 contains 14 residues. CDR1 and CDR2 from the germline V gene are KGHSH and LQKENI. The ends were cut back, 0 bases at V and 4 bases at J, with 10 bases in the middle. Comment on this clonotype: Its antigen is not known.

TCRdb analysed the reads with MiXCR anew, one entry per CDR3 protein. This table has just over 450,000 distinct CDR3 sequences, under 55% appearing once. J is TRBJ2-7 and V is TRBV18; TRBD2 might be the D (5 bases). This receptor was taken from a human donor in good health (CMV status not recorded). Some clones in this sample may be carry-over from other donors' samples. The sample consisted of cultured PBMCs, taken from culture after CMV antigen stimulation. CDR3 nucleotides: TGTGCCAGCTCACCACCGGGAGACCCTTACGAGCAGTACTTC. Residues: CASSPPGDPYEQYF.